Each of the 14 T cell receptor beta chains below was sequenced from the same sample in a study of T cell responses to AZD1222 COVID-19 vaccine. Here immunoSEQ multiplex PCR was the method, and the copy in TCRdb shows in-frame clones only, minus some. The sample yields some 180,000 clones, around 90% seen once. Material: peripheral blood, obtained 28 days after the second AZD1222 dose. These receptors were collected from an adult who received the AZD1222 COVID-19 vaccine.

The chain is built from TRBV11-2 and TRBJ2-7; D uncertain. V lost 2 bases to trimming and J lost 2 bases, with 13 bases between them. Germline CDR1 is SGHAT and CDR2 is FQNNGV. The CDR3 extends over 15 amino acids. This chain's CDR3 is CASSLQAVSPYEQYF. CDR3 nucleotides: TGTGCCAGCAGCTTACAGGCAGTGAGCCCCTACGAGCAGTACTTC.

The rearrangement links TRBV6-1 to TRBJ2-3, with D maybe TRBD2 (6 bases). Trimming took off 3 bases at V and 2 bases at J, with 15 bases between the two ends. This CDR3 has 16 amino acids. From germline, CDR1 is MNHNS and CDR2 SASEGT. The DNA for the CDR3 is TGTGCCAGCAGTGAGCTGAGTGGGGGGTCCACAGATACGCAGTATTTT. This sequence encodes CASSELSGGSTDTQYF.

The chain joins TRBV10-3 to TRBJ1-2, with TRBD1 matching 7 bases. The CDR3 sequence is 16 residues long. V dropped 3 bases and J dropped 1; count of bases not matched to a gene: 8. Germline V lookup: CDR1 ENHRY, CDR2 SYGVKD. CDR3 DNA: TGTGCCATCAGTGACCCGAGACAGGGCAATAACTATGGCTACACCTTC. Its translation is CAISDPRQGNNYGYTF.

V is TRBV4-1 and J is TRBJ1-1, with D possibly being TRBD1 (5 bases). V was shortened by 6 bases and J by 3 bases, with 14 bases between the two germline ends. CDR3 length: 14 amino acids. Germline loops: CDR1 MGHRA, CDR2 YSYEKL. The CDR3, as DNA: TGCGCCAGCAGGGGGGTTCTGAAGGACACTGAAGCTTTCTTT. This codes for CASRGVLKDTEAFF.

This chain uses TRBV7-2 with TRBJ2-7; tentative D call: TRBD1 (6 bases). Germline V gene lookup returns CDR1 SGHTA and CDR2 FQGNSA. The CDR3 is 15 residues long. Trimming left V 4 bases short and J 3 bases short, with 16 bases between. In DNA, the CDR3 is TGTGCCAGCAGCTCCCCGGAACAGGGCATCTACGAGCAGTACTTC. Translation gives CASSSPEQGIYEQYF.

As to this clone: Other DNA sequences in this specimen translate into the identical CDR3. In DNA form, the CDR3 reads TGTGCCAGCAGTTTGTACAATGAGCAGTTCTTC. Encoded protein: CASSLYNEQFF. The gene calls are TRBV27 and TRBJ2-1; no clear D gene. This CDR3 contains 11 residues. Germline CDR1 reads MNHEY; CDR2 reads SMNVEV (reference sequence). V lost 3 bases and J lost 4, with 1 base in between.

This clone was counted a single time. The chain employs TRBV3-1 (or the pseudogene TRBV3-2) and TRBJ1-1; TRBD1 aligns across 7 bases. The CDR3 consists of 15 residues. Germline V gene data show CDR1 as LGHDT and CDR2 as YNNKEL (reference sequence). The trim removed 6 bases at V and 1 base at J, leaving 8 bases unmatched. As DNA, the CDR3 is TGTGCCAGCAGTCCCCAGGACAGGAAGAACACTGAAGCTTTCTTT. Translating gives CASSPQDRKNTEAFF.

The CDR3, as DNA: TGTGCCAGCAGTGGGGCGACTAGTTCTGGCACAGATACGCAGTATTTT. Protein sequence: CASSGATSSGTDTQYF. The chain joins TRBV6-1 to TRBJ2-3; D is perhaps TRBD2 (6 bases). Germline CDR1 is MNHNS and CDR2 is SASEGT. Trimming removed 4 bases at V and 1 base at J, with 15 bases between. This CDR3 comprises 16 residues.

The chain joins TRBV21-1 to TRBJ1-2. TRBV21-1 is marked as a pseudogene. There are 12 residues in the CDR3. CDR3 nucleotides: TGTGCCAGCAGCCCCATAAACTATGGCTACACCTTC. Residues: CASSPINYGYTF.

The V gene is TRBV7-2, the J gene TRBJ1-2, with D hard to call. The germline gives CDR1 SGHTA, CDR2 FQGNSA. The CDR3 is made up of 15 amino acids. V was cut by 5 bases and J by 4 bases, with 17 bases left in between. The CDR3 sequence is CASSPDRRAAYGYTF. In nucleotides, the CDR3 is TGTGCCAGCAGCCCGGATCGGAGGGCGGCCTATGGCTACACCTTC.

This chain links TRBV9 with TRBJ1-2; a weak D match, TRBD1 (5 bases). Germline V gene sequence: CDR1 SGDLS, CDR2 YYNGEE. V was shortened by 2 bases and J by 3 bases, with 20 bases between the two germline ends. The CDR3 extends over 17 amino acids. The CDR3 DNA sequence: TGTGCCAGCAGCGTCGAGGACGGCGGACTAGGGGACTATGGCTACACCTTC. It encodes CASSVEDGGLGDYGYTF.

The rearrangement links TRBV28 to TRBJ1-4, with D perhaps TRBD1 (5 bases). V was trimmed by 5 bases and J by 8 bases, leaving 15 bases between them. Germline assignment: CDR1 MDHEN and CDR2 SYDVKM. CDR3 length: 14 residues. The CDR3 DNA follows: TGTGCCAGCAGTCTTCAGGGAGGAAAAGAAAAACTGTTTTTT. This codes for CASSLQGGKEKLFF.

This clone came up once. J is TRBJ1-4 and V is TRBV7-3; TRBD1 is a possible D gene (5 bases). Germline V CDR1 and CDR2: SGHTA, FQGTGA. This CDR3 comprises 13 residues. V lost 3 bases and J lost 7, with 9 bases in between. The CDR3 is CASSLMGVEKLFF. CDR3 nucleotides: TGTGCCAGCAGCTTGATGGGGGTTGAAAAACTGTTTTTT.

This clone was recorded once. Distinct nucleotide sequences in the sample also encode this CDR3. This chain joins TRBV3-1 (or the pseudogene TRBV3-2) and TRBJ2-7; D unresolved. Between the trimmed V and J ends, which lost 1 base and 3 bases, there was a span of 1 base. Germline CDR1 is LGHDT and CDR2 is YNNKEL (reference sequence). CDR3 length: 11 amino acids. Here the CDR3 DNA reads TGTGCCAGCAGCCAAGGCTACGAGCAGTACTTC. It yields the protein CASSQGYEQYF.